The 25 T cell receptor beta chains below come from one sample, sequenced in a study of cytomegalovirus exposure and HLA in healthy donors. Primers for the PCR totalled 60 Vbeta and 13 Jbeta. TCRdb keeps only in-frame clones here, not all; method: immunoSEQ multiplex PCR. Among 100,000 to 150,000 clones listed, 55% to 75% were seen once. Sequencing was performed on PBMCs. The receptors stem from a man aged 25 to 45 in good health and CMV-seropositive.

The J gene is TRBJ1-1, the V gene TRBV5-1; 9 bases fit TRBD1. Germline V CDR1 and CDR2: SGHRS, YFSETQ. CDR3 length equals 16 residues. V lost 0 bases to trimming and J lost 5 bases; unmatched junction nucleotides: 8. CDR3 in DNA: TGCGCCAGCAGCTTGGGTTTGGGACAGGGCGAAACTGAAGCTTTCTTT. It codes for CASSLGLGQGETEAFF. The entire variable domain, with the rest obtained from reference TRBV5-1 and TRBJ1-1, is as follows: KAGVTQTPRYLIKTRGQQVTLSCSPISGHRSVSWYQQTPGQGLQFLFEYFSETQRNKGNFPGRFSGRQFSNSRSEMNVSTLELGDSALYLCASSLGLGQGETEAFFGQGTRLTVV.

The chain carries TRBV27 and TRBJ2-1; the D gene is possibly TRBD2 (5 bases). The CDR3 has 16 residues. V was shortened by 5 bases and J by 9 bases, with 23 bases between the two germline ends. CDR1 is MNHEY, CDR2 SMNVEV, per germline (reference sequence). The CDR3 is CASSPVPTQEVGEQFF. The DNA for the CDR3 is TGTGCCAGCAGTCCCGTCCCGACGCAGGAGGTTGGTGAGCAGTTCTTC.

The V call is TRBV7-9, the J call TRBJ2-7; D unclear. The germline V gene encodes CDR1 SEHNR and CDR2 FQNEAQ (reference sequence). The CDR3 is made up of 13 amino acids. The V and J ends lost 5 bases and 2 bases respectively, with 10 bases between them. The CDR3 protein is CASSPPGAYEQYF. The CDR3 DNA reads as TGTGCCAGCAGCCCCCCCGGTGCCTACGAGCAGTACTTC.

Only a few counts were recorded for this clone. CDR3 nucleotide sequence: TGTGCCAGCAGTTTACTAGCGGGAGACGAGCAGTACTTC. Its protein product is CASSLLAGDEQYF. This chain joins TRBV28 and TRBJ2-7; TRBD2 matches 10 bases. The CDR3 totals 13 residues. The trim removed 2 bases at V and 5 bases at J, leaving 0 bases unmatched. CDR1 is MDHEN, CDR2 SYDVKM, per germline.

V and J are TRBV30 and TRBJ1-1; maybe TRBD1 (5 bases). The germline CDR1 and CDR2 sequences are GTSNPN and SVGIG (reference sequence). This CDR3 contains 11 residues. V was cut by 5 bases and J by 3 bases, with 7 bases left in between. CDR3 bases: TGTGCCTGGGACAGCTACACTGAAGCTTTCTTT. Translating it yields CAWDSYTEAFF. The whole variable domain, remainder taken from reference TRBV30 and TRBJ1-1, is SQTIHQWPATLVQPVGSPLSLECTVEGTSNPNLYWYRQAAGRGLQLLFYSVGIGQISSEVPQNLSASRPQDRQFILSSKKLLLSDSGFYLCAWDSYTEAFFGQGTRLTVV.

The CDR3 loop is CSVAVFNEQFF. In DNA, the CDR3 is TGCAGCGTTGCGGTATTCAATGAGCAGTTCTTC. The chain is built from TRBV29-1 and TRBJ2-1; D remains unclear. CDR1 SQVTM and CDR2 ANQGSEA come from the germline V gene. The CDR3 has 11 residues. V was shortened by 4 bases and J by 6 bases, with 7 bases between the two germline ends.

V and J are TRBV18 and TRBJ1-5, with 9 bases lining up with TRBD1. The CDR3 runs 16 residues. The germline gives CDR1 KGHSH, CDR2 LQKENI. Trimming took 1 base from V and 5 from J; bases not matched to a gene: 6. CDR3 in amino acids: CASSPRPGQGDQPQHF. The DNA of the CDR3 is TGTGCCAGCTCACCACGGCCGGGACAGGGTGATCAGCCCCAGCATTTT.

The chain combines TRBV29-1 with TRBJ2-6; TRBD1 matches 7 bases. J lost 0 bases, V lost 8 bases, and 7 bases had no gene match. CDR1 SQVTM and CDR2 ANQGSEA come from the germline V gene. The CDR3 sequence is 15 residues long. In DNA form, the CDR3 reads TGCAGCTCTTCAGGGGGATCCTCTGGGGCCAACGTCCTGACTTTC. Its translation is CSSSGGSSGANVLTF.

The gene calls are TRBV27 and TRBJ1-5; 8 bases agree with TRBD1. In germline, CDR1 is MNHEY, CDR2 SMNVEV (reference sequence). Trimming at V came to 6 bases and at J to 6 bases, leaving 10 bases not matched to a gene. The CDR3 is made up of 15 amino acids. Here the CDR3 reads CASSRGLGSGQPQHF. The DNA of the CDR3 is TGTGCCAGCAGCAGGGGGCTTGGTTCGGGTCAGCCCCAGCATTTT.

V usage is TRBV29-1 and J usage is TRBJ2-1; TRBD2 aligns across 11 bases. The CDR3 has 13 residues. V shed 3 bases, J shed 10 bases, and the junction held 5 bases outside the gene matches. Germline CDR1 reads SQVTM; CDR2 reads ANQGSEA. CDR3 sequence: CSVDGLAGPEQFF. The DNA of the CDR3 is TGCAGCGTTGATGGACTAGCGGGTCCAGAGCAGTTCTTC.

The chain is built from TRBV7-8 and TRBJ2-2; 8 bases match TRBD1. In germline, CDR1 is SGHVS, CDR2 FQNEAQ. This CDR3 has 15 amino acids. The V and J ends lost 7 bases and 1 base, in that order; junction bases with no gene match: 5. CDR3 bases: TGTGCCAGCACCCTAGACAGGGGGAACACCGGGGAGCTGTTTTTT. It yields the protein CASTLDRGNTGELFF.

V and J are TRBV15 and TRBJ2-2; the D is unclear. Trimming took off 0 bases at V and 3 bases at J, with 11 bases between the two ends. From germline, CDR1 is LNHNV and CDR2 YYDKDF (reference sequence). The CDR3 length is 16 residues. CDR3 residues: CATSREVGTYTGELFF. The CDR3 nucleotides read TGTGCCACCAGCAGAGAAGTGGGCACTTACACCGGGGAGCTGTTTTTT.

This sequence joins TRBV9 and TRBJ2-3; TRBD2 might be the D (6 bases). The CDR3 sequence is 15 residues long. Per the germline V gene, CDR1 is SGDLS and CDR2 is YYNGEE. Trimming pared 0 bases from V and 2 bases from J, leaving 10 bases between. CDR3 DNA sequence: TGTGCCAGCAGCGTAGGCGGGACCAACACAGATACGCAGTATTTT. Its translation is CASSVGGTNTDTQYF.

The chain uses TRBV5-5 and TRBJ1-3, with no clear D. Germline CDR1 is SGHKS and CDR2 is YYEKEE (reference sequence). CDR3 length: 16 amino acids. The V end lost 4 bases, the J end lost 0 bases, and 14 bases lay between the germline ends. CDR3 protein: CASSVREPHSGNTIYF. The CDR3 DNA reads TGTGCCAGCAGCGTGAGGGAGCCTCACTCTGGAAACACCATATATTTT.

The chain uses TRBV19 and TRBJ1-2; D gene unclear. The CDR3 is 14 residues long. V dropped 3 bases and J dropped 0 bases, with 8 bases sitting between them. Germline CDR1 is LNHDA and CDR2 is SQIVND (reference sequence). The CDR3 DNA sequence: TGTGCCAGTAGTATCATGGCAGCTAACTATGGCTACACCTTC. Translated, it gives CASSIMAANYGYTF.

This clone was seen more than once but under ten times. The genes are TRBV6-5 and TRBJ2-7; D is uncertain. Trimming left V 3 bases short and J 3 bases short, with 9 bases between. CDR3 size: 13 residues. Germline V gene data show CDR1 as MNHEY and CDR2 as SVGAGI. CDR3: CASSYWAGYEQYF. In nucleotides, the CDR3 is TGTGCCAGCAGTTATTGGGCTGGCTACGAGCAGTACTTC.

This chain uses TRBV10-1 with TRBJ2-2, with D possibly TRBD2 on 5 matching bases. CDR1 and CDR2 from the germline V gene are WNHNN and SYGVQD (reference sequence). This CDR3 has 17 residues. V shed 0 bases and J shed 4 bases, with 15 bases lying between them. In DNA, the CDR3 is TGCGCCAGCAGTGAGTCGATTGAGGGAGTTAGCACCGGGGAGCTGTTTTTT. Its protein is CASSESIEGVSTGELFF.

The chain joins TRBV4-1 to TRBJ2-3; 10 nucleotides align to TRBD2. CDR1 and CDR2 (germline): MGHRA, YSYEKL. V trimming: 2 bases; J trimming: 4 bases; junction bases outside the gene matches: 3. This CDR3 region has 15 residues. The CDR3 loop reads CASSQIAGGADTQYF. The DNA for the CDR3 is TGCGCCAGCAGCCAAATAGCGGGGGGAGCAGATACGCAGTATTTT.

The genes are TRBV27 and TRBJ1-2; 9 nucleotides align to TRBD1. V was clipped by 2 bases and J by 10 bases; unmatched bases: 8. This CDR3 contains 14 residues. Per germline, CDR1 MNHEY and CDR2 SMNVEV (reference sequence). As DNA, the CDR3 is TGTGCCAGCAGTTTAAGCGGACAGGGGAATTCCTACACCTTC. Translated: CASSLSGQGNSYTF.

The sample holds a few counts of this clone. The chain recombines TRBV5-1 with TRBJ2-7; 9 nucleotides agree with TRBD2. This CDR3 is 15 amino acids long. V gave up 0 bases and J gave up 3 bases; unmatched junction bases: 4. CDR1 and CDR2 from the germline V gene are SGHRS and YFSETQ. CDR3 protein: CASSLVGGRVYEQYF. Here the CDR3 DNA reads TGCGCCAGCAGCTTGGTCGGCGGGAGGGTCTACGAGCAGTACTTC.

The J gene is TRBJ2-7, the V gene TRBV5-6, with 9 bases identical to TRBD1. The V segment lost 0 bases and the J segment 4 bases; nucleotides outside the gene matches: 8. CDR1 SGHDT and CDR2 YYEEEE come from the germline V gene. The CDR3 covers 16 residues. The DNA for the CDR3 is TGTGCCAGCAGCTTGGCCACCGGGACAGGGTCGTACGAGCAGTACTTC. As protein: CASSLATGTGSYEQYF.

V is TRBV4-3 and J is TRBJ1-1; maybe TRBD1 (5 bases). Trimming removed 6 bases from V and 10 bases from J, with 18 bases in between. The germline V gene has CDR1 LGHNA and CDR2 YSLEER. The CDR3 totals 13 residues. The CDR3 loop reads CASSESGRAGAFF. Here the CDR3 DNA reads TGCGCCAGCAGTGAAAGTGGCAGGGCTGGAGCTTTCTTT.

The CDR3 region is CASSSGQGRTGELFF. CDR3 bases: TGTGCCAGCAGCTCGGGACAGGGTCGGACCGGGGAGCTGTTTTTT. This sequence joins TRBV5-4 and TRBJ2-2, with TRBD1 matching 9 bases. With V trimmed by 3 bases and J by 5 bases, 5 bases remained unmatched. The germline gives CDR1 SGHNT, CDR2 YYREEE (reference sequence). The CDR3 consists of 15 residues.

The chain uses TRBV6-6 and TRBJ2-7; 8 bases map to TRBD2. The CDR3 sequence is 13 residues long. Germline lookup yields CDR1 MNHNY and CDR2 SVGAGI (reference sequence). Trimming took 7 bases from V and 4 from J; bases not matched to a gene: 6. CDR3 region: CASTPGGGYEQYF. CDR3 nucleotides: TGTGCCAGCACCCCCGGGGGGGGTTACGAGCAGTACTTC.

V and J are TRBV10-3 and TRBJ2-1; TRBD2 aligns across 11 bases. CDR3 size: 15 residues. V dropped 6 bases and J dropped 7; count of bases not matched to a gene: 8. The germline V gene has CDR1 ENHRY and CDR2 SYGVKD. In nucleotides, the CDR3 is TGTGCCATCAGATTTTTAGCGGGAGGGCTTAATGAGCAGTTCTTC. Its translation: CAIRFLAGGLNEQFF.